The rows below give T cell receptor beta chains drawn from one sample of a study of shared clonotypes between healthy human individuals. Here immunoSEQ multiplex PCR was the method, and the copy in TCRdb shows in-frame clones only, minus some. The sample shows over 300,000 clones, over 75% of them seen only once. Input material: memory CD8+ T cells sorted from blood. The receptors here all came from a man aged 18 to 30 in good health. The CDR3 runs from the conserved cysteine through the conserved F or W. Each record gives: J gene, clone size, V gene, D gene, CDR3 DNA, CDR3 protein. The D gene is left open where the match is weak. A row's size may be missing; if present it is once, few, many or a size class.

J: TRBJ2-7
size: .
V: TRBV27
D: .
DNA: TGTGCCAGCAGTCCAACTGGGTACGAGCAGTACTTC
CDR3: CASSPTGYEQYF

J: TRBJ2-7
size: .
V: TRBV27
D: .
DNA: TGTGCCAGCAGAGTAGCAGGAGGGTACGAGCAGTACTTC
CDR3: CASRVAGGYEQYF

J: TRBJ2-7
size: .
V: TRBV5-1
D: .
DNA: TGCGCCAGCAGCTGGGACATTACCTACGAGCAGTACTTC
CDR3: CASSWDITYEQYF

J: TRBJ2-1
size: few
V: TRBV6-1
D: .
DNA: TGTGCCAGCACCCCCGGGGCGGGCTCCTACAATGAGCAGTTCTTC
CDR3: CASTPGAGSYNEQFF

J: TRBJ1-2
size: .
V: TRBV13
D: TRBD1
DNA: TGTGCCAGCGGAACAGGGGGACTCTATGGCTACACCTTC
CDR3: CASGTGGLYGYTF

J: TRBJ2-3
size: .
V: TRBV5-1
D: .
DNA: TGCGCCAGCAGCTTGGGGCCCCCCCGTACGCAGTATTTT
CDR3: CASSLGPPRTQYF

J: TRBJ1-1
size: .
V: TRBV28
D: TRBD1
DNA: TGTGCCAGCAACCTATTCCGGGACAGGGGTCATAACACTGAAGCTTTCTTT
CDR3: CASNLFRDRGHNTEAFF

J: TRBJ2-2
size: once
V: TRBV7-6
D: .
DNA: TGTGCCAGCAGCCAAGCCACCGGGGAGCTGTTTTTT
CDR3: CASSQATGELFF

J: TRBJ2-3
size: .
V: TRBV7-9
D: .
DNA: TGTGCCAGCAGCTTAGGGATAGATACGCAGTATTTT
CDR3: CASSLGIDTQYF

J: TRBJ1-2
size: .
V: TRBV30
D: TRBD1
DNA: TGTGCCTGGAGTCGGGCAGGGGGCTATTATGGCTACACCTTC
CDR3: CAWSRAGGYYGYTF

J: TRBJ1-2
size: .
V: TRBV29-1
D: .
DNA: TGCAGCGTGGTTATTTCCTACTATGGCTACACCTTC
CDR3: CSVVISYYGYTF

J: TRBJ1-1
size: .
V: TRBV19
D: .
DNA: TGTGCCAGTAGGATGGGGGCGGACACTGAAGCTTTCTTT
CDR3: CASRMGADTEAFF

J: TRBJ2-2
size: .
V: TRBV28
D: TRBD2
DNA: TGTGCCAGCAGGCTACTAGCGGGGTTGGTAGACACCGGGGAGCTGTTTTTT
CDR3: CASRLLAGLVDTGELFF

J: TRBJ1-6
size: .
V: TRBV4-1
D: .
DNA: TGCGCCAGCAGCCGCAGGGCAGGATCACCCCTCCACTTT
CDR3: CASSRRAGSPLHF

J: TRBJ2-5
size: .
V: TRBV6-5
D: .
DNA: TGTGCCAGCAGCCGTACAGGGGAGGTAGAGACCCAGTACTTC
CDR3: CASSRTGEVETQYF

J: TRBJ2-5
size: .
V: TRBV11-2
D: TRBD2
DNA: TGTGCCAGCACCATACTAGCGGGAGGAGAAGAGACCCAGTACTTC
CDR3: CASTILAGGEETQYF

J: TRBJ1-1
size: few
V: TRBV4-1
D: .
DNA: TGCGCCAGCAGCCAACCCCTCGGCCAGGGGAAGGGGAACACTGAAGCTTTCTTT
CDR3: CASSQPLGQGKGNTEAFF

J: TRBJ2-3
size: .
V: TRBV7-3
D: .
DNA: TGTGCCAGCAGAAAAGGGGTCCGTAACTTTGATACGCAGTATTTT
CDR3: CASRKGVRNFDTQYF

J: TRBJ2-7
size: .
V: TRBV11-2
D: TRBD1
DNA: TGTGCCAGCAGCTTATTCGCGGGACAGGGCCCTTACGAGCAGTACTTC
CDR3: CASSLFAGQGPYEQYF

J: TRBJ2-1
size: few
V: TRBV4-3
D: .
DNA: TGCGCCAGCAGCCAAGATATTCGGGGACACAATGAGCAGTTCTTC
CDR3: CASSQDIRGHNEQFF

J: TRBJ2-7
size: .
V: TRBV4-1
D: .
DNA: TGCGCCAGCAGCCTTATCTCCGAGGACGAGCAGTACTTC
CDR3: CASSLISEDEQYF

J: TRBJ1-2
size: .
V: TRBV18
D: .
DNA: TGTGCCAGCTCACCACCTGGCGGACTCGGGGTATTCTATGGCTACACCTTC
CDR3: CASSPPGGLGVFYGYTF

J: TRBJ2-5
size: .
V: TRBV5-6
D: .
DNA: TGTGCCAGCAGCTTGGCGTCTTACCAAGAGACCCAGTACTTC
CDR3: CASSLASYQETQYF

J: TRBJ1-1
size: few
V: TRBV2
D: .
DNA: TGTGCCAGCAGTATGGACCCAGCATGGGACACTGAAGCTTTCTTT
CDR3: CASSMDPAWDTEAFF

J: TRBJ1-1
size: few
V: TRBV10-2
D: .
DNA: TGCGCCAGCAGGGGGGGCGGGAACACTGAAGCTTTCTTT
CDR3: CASRGGGNTEAFF

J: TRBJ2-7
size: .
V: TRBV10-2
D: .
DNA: TGCGCCAGCAGTGAGTTTGTGCGGGCCTCCTACGAGCAGTACTTC
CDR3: CASSEFVRASYEQYF

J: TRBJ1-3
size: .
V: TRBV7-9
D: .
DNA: TGTGCCAGCAGCCCGGAACAGATCCGCTCTGGAAACACCATATATTTT
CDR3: CASSPEQIRSGNTIYF

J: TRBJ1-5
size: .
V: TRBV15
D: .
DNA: TGTGCCACCAGCACAGGAATCAATCAGCCCCAGCATTTT
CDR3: CATSTGINQPQHF

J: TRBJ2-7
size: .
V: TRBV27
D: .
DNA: TGTGCCAGCAGCCTAGGGGGACCGCTCTACGAGCAGTACTTC
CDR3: CASSLGGPLYEQYF

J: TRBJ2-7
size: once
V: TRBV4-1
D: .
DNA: TGCGCCAGCAGCCAGGGGCCGAGTTTCTACGAGCAGTACTTC
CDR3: CASSQGPSFYEQYF

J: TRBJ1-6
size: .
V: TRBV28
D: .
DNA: TGTGCCAGCAGTTTATGGGACCCGTCCGGAGCCCTCCACTTT
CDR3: CASSLWDPSGALHF

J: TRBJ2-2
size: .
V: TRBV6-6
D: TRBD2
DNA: TGTGCCAGCAGAAGAGGACTAGCGGGGGATGCCGGGGAGCTGTTTTTT
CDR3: CASRRGLAGDAGELFF

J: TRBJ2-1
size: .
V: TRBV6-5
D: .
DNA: TGTGCCAGCAGTTACGTGGTTAGCAGCTACAATGAGCAGTTCTTC
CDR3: CASSYVVSSYNEQFF

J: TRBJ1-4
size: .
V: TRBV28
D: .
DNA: TGTGCCAGCAGTTTTAGGGGCCTGGATGAAAAACTGTTTTTT
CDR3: CASSFRGLDEKLFF

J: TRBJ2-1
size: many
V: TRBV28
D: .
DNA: TGTGCCAGCAGTCCGGGGATTTGGGTTTACAATGAGCAGTTCTTC
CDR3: CASSPGIWVYNEQFF

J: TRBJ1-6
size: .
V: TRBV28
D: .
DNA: TGTGCCAGCAGAGACCCCAGGGGTAATTCACCCCTCCACTTT
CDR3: CASRDPRGNSPLHF

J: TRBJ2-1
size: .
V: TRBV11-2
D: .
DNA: TGTGCCAGCAGCCAGGAGAGCTCCTACAATGAGCAGTTCTTC
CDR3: CASSQESSYNEQFF

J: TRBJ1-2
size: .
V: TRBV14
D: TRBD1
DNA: TGTGCCAGCAGCCCGGGACAGAGATATGGCTACACCTTC
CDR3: CASSPGQRYGYTF

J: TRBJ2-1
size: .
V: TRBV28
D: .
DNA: TGTGCCAGCAGTTTTCGGGGGAGTTTGTACAATGAGCAGTTCTTC
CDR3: CASSFRGSLYNEQFF

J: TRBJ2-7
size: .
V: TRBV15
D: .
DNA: TGTGCCACCAGCAGTACCCCCTCAGGGTCCTACGAGCAGTACTTC
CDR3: CATSSTPSGSYEQYF

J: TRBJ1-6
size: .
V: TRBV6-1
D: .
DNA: TGTGCCAGCGCGCCGCTGGGCTCCTATAATTCACCCCTCCACTTT
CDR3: CASAPLGSYNSPLHF

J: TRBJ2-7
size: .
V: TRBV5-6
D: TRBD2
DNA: TGTGCCAGCAGCCGACTAGCGGGGCCCTACGAGCAGTACTTC
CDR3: CASSRLAGPYEQYF

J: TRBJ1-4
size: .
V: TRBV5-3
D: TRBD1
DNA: TGTGCCAGAAGCACGACAGGGAACGAAAAACTGTTTTTT
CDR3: CARSTTGNEKLFF

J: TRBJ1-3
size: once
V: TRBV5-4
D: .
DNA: TGTGCCAGCAGCTCAGGAAGTGGGCCCGGAAACACCATATATTTT
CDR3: CASSSGSGPGNTIYF

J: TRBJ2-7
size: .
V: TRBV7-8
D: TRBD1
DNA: TGTGCCAGCAGCTTAGACAGGGGGCCCGAGCAGTACTTC
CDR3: CASSLDRGPEQYF

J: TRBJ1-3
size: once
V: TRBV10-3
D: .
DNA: TGTGCCATCAGTGAGAGGGGTGGAGGAAACACCATATATTTT
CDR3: CAISERGGGNTIYF

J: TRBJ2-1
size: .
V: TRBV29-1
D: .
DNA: TGCAGCGTTGAAGACCCTGACGAAGGAATGAAATCCTACAATGAGCAGTTCTTC
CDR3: CSVEDPDEGMKSYNEQFF

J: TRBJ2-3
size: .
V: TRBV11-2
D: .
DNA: TGTGCCAGCAGCTGGAGGGGAAGCACAGATACGCAGTATTTT
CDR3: CASSWRGSTDTQYF

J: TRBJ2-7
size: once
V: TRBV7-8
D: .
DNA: TGTGCCAGCAGCTTGGCAGCCCGCCTCGAGCAGTACTTC
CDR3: CASSLAARLEQYF

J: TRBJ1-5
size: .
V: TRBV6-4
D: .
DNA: TGTGCCAGCATGCGGGGGGCCAATCAGCCCCAGCATTTT
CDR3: CASMRGANQPQHF

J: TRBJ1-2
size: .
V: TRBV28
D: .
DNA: TGTGCCAGCAGTTTGGGGGAATATAACTATGGCTACACCTTC
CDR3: CASSLGEYNYGYTF

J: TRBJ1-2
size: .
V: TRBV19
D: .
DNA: TGTGCCAGTAGTCCGTACAGGGCTCACCGTGGCTACACCTTC
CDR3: CASSPYRAHRGYTF

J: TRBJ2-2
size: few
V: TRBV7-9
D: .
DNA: TGTGCCAGCAACCCTACAGGAGTTAACACCGGGGAGCTGTTTTTT
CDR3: CASNPTGVNTGELFF

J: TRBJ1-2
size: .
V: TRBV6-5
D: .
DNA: TGTGCCAGCAGGGAGGGAGGGTATGGCTACACCTTC
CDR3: CASREGGYGYTF

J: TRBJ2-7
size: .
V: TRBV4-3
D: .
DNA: TGCGCCAGCAGCCAAGATTGGAGCTCCTACGAGCAGTACTTC
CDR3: CASSQDWSSYEQYF

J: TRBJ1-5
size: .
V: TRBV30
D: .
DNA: TGTGCCTGGACCCAAGGGGCGAGTAGCAATCAGCCCCAGCATTTT
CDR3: CAWTQGASSNQPQHF

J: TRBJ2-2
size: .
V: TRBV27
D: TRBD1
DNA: TGTGCCAGCAGTTTAGGGACAGGGACTACCGGGGAGCTGTTTTTT
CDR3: CASSLGTGTTGELFF